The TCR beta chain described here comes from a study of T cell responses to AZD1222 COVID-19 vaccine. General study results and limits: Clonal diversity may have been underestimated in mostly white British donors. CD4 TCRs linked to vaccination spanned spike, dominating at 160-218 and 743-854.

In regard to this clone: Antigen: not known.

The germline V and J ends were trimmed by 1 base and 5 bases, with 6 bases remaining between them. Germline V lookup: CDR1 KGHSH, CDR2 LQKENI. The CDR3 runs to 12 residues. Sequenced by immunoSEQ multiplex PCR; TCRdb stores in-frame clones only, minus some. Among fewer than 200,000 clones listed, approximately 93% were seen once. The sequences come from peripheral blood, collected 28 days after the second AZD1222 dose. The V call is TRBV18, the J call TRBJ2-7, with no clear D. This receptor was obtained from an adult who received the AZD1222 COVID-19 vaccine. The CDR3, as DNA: TGTGCCAGCTCACCACGTTTAAACGAGCAGTACTTC. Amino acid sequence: CASSPRLNEQYF.